This T cell receptor (beta chain) comes out of a study of T cell responses to AZD1222 COVID-19 vaccine. Broader study findings: Reports say nearly half of spike-specific TCRs go after unmutated variant regions. There were mostly white British donors and more females than males, and clonal diversity was possibly underestimated.

Details on this clone: Its antigen is still unknown.

The CDR3 runs to 15 residues. V dropped 2 bases and J dropped 6; count of bases not matched to a gene: 8. Germline V CDR1 and CDR2: MNHEY, SMNVEV (reference sequence). Here immunoSEQ multiplex PCR was the method, and the copy in TCRdb shows in-frame clones only, minus some. The repertoire holds some 130,000 clones, with roughly 90% as singletons. The sequence was collected from an adult in good health. The rearrangement links TRBV27 to TRBJ2-7; 9 bases line up with TRBD1. The sample was peripheral blood, taken on day 0 of AZD1222 vaccination. The chain's CDR3 is CASSLGNGGQGEQYF. CDR3 nucleotides: TGTGCCAGCAGTTTAGGTAATGGGGGACAGGGCGAGCAGTACTTC.